This TCR beta chain is drawn from a study of spatial heterogeneity in lung cancer. Across the study: Alpha-chain sequences were consistently detected less often than beta-chain sequences.

This CDR3 spans 12 amino acids. From germline, CDR1 is MDHEN and CDR2 SYDVKM. V shed 5 bases and J shed 8 bases, with 11 bases lying between them. Carried by each TCR cDNA molecule was a unique molecular identifier. TCRdb reprocessed the 5' RACE reads with MiXCR, giving one entry per CDR3 protein. This table holds approximately 6,300 distinct CDR3 sequences, approximately 18% found once. This clonotype is classed as medium-sized (0.01 to 0.1%). Specified time point: sample taken at primary tumor resection. The donors comprised about 70 untreated early-stage non-small cell lung cancer patients. The study sequenced unsorted whole RNA from tumor, nontumor lung or frozen PBMC.

The chain couples TRBV28 to TRBJ2-3; no definite D call. The material was normal lung tissue next to the tumor, obtained at surgery. The sequence derives from a male donor with early-stage non-small cell lung cancer. The CDR3 DNA reads TGTGCCAGCAGTACACAGCAGATTACGCAGTATTTT. Its protein product is CASSTQQITQYF.